The T cell receptor beta chain described here comes from a study of tumor-infiltrating lymphocytes in primary liver carcinoma. Across the study: Tumors were staged T1-T3 N0M0 and measured about 4.2 to 10 cm across. Broader study findings: Tumor specimens were characterized by a significantly higher top-250-clone fraction than blood (p = 0.039).

CDR3 length: 14 residues. V was clipped by 4 bases and J by 4 bases; unmatched bases: 5. Germline V gives CDR1 SGHRS, CDR2 YFSETQ. As regards this clonotype: The antigen remains unidentified.

Alongside blood RNA obtained from unsorted whole blood, germline DNA was also extracted. TCR beta cDNA was reverse-transcribed from roughly 0.45 ug of total RNA. The reaction used a constant-region primer and ProtoScript II reverse transcriptase. Each TCR beta library was derived from three nested multiplex PCR rounds that employed slightly modified ARM-PCR. The first two PCR rounds, approximately 10 cycles each, used TRBV1-TRBV30 forward primers and a C-beta reverse primer. A single record per CDR3 protein comes from TCRdb applying MiXCR to the multiplex PCR reads. Altogether almost 200,000 distinct CDR3 sequences are present, approximately 65% being singletons, with the ten largest covering roughly 7%.

Material: peripheral blood. The genes are TRBV5-1 and TRBJ1-2, with 9 bases matching TRBD1. This receptor was taken from a woman aged 55-70 years with primary liver carcinoma and hepatitis B virus infection. The CDR3 region is CASSVRDRAYGYTF. CDR3 sequence (DNA): TGCGCCAGCAGCGTCCGGGACAGGGCCTATGGCTACACCTTC.